This is a list of T cell receptor beta chains from one sample in a study of cytomegalovirus exposure and HLA in healthy donors. Profiled with immunoSEQ multiplex PCR; TCRdb holds only in-frame clones, not every one. The sample holds 100,000 or so clones; more than 65% are singletons and the top ten take 4.5% to 5%. Sequenced input: PBMCs. These receptors were obtained from a woman aged 18-35 years in good health and CMV-seropositive. The CDR3 runs from the conserved cysteine through the conserved F or W. D genes are given only for firm matches. Clone size is not always given. Where it is, it says once, few, many or a class for expanded clones.

D	V	size	J	DNA	CDR3
TRBD1	TRBV9	.	TRBJ2-7	TGTGCCAGCAGCGTAGTGGGGACAGGGGGCAAGCAGTACTTC	CASSVVGTGGKQYF
TRBD2	TRBV15	.	TRBJ2-7	TGTGCCACCAGCCGTCGACTAGCGGGAGAGGACGAGCAGTACTTC	CATSRRLAGEDEQYF
TRBD1	TRBV5-1	.	TRBJ2-1	TGCGCCAGCAGCAGAGGGGACAGGGACGGGGGTGAGCAGTTCTTC	CASSRGDRDGGEQFF
.	TRBV29-1	.	TRBJ2-1	TGCAGCGTTGCTCGCAGGGTTTCCTACAATGAGCAGTTCTTC	CSVARRVSYNEQFF
TRBD1	TRBV19	.	TRBJ1-2	TGTGCCAGTACCCCTGCTGGGACAGGGAATGGCTACACCTTC	CASTPAGTGNGYTF
TRBD1	TRBV7-8	.	TRBJ1-1	TGTGCCAGCAGCTCCGCGCGGGTGGACAGGGGAACTGAAGCTTTCTTT	CASSSARVDRGTEAFF
.	TRBV11-2	few	TRBJ2-5	TGTGCCAGCAGCTTAGTGGGCAGCCAAGAGACCCAGTACTTC	CASSLVGSQETQYF
TRBD1	TRBV6-1	few	TRBJ1-4	TGTGCCAGCAGTCGGGACAGGGGACTTGAAAAACTGTTTTTT	CASSRDRGLEKLFF
.	TRBV18	.	TRBJ2-7	TGTGCCAGCTCACCAGAGACAGGCCTCTACGAGCAGTACTTC	CASSPETGLYEQYF
TRBD2	TRBV29-1	few	TRBJ2-1	TGCAGCGGCCGGACTAGCGGGAGGCTCGGGGATGAGCAGTTCTTC	CSGRTSGRLGDEQFF